These T cell receptor beta chains were read from a single sample in a study of cytomegalovirus exposure and HLA in healthy donors. Generated by immunoSEQ multiplex PCR, the TCRdb table keeps only in-frame clones and is missing some. The data hold fewer than 250,000 clones, with 60% to 80% observed a single time. The specimen sequenced was PBMCs. All receptors derive from a male donor in good health and CMV-seronegative. CDR3s include the opening cysteine and the closing phenylalanine or tryptophan. A D gene is named only where the DNA matches it firmly. Clone size is not always given. Where it is, it says once, few, many or a class for expanded clones.

DNA | CDR3 | size | V | D | J
TGTGCCAGCAGTCTCCCTCTCGTCCGGGGGGAAACTGGGGCCAACGTCCTGACTTTC | CASSLPLVRGETGANVLTF | few | TRBV28 | TRBD2 | TRBJ2-6
TGTGCCAGCAGTTACCGCGGCCAAGAGACCCAGTACTTC | CASSYRGQETQYF | once | TRBV6-6 | . | TRBJ2-5
TGTGCCAGCAGTTACTCGGGGGGCGGGGGGACTGAAGCTTTCTTT | CASSYSGGGGTEAFF | once | TRBV6-5 | . | TRBJ1-1
TGTGCCAGCAGTCCAGCCGGGACAGGGCAGGGCTACACCTTC | CASSPAGTGQGYTF | . | TRBV27 | TRBD1 | TRBJ1-2
TGTGCCAGCAGCGCGAGGCGTAGTGGAACAGATACGCAGTATTTT | CASSARRSGTDTQYF | few | TRBV9 | . | TRBJ2-3
TGTGCCAGCAGTTTATATGCAGTGGGGAGCTCCTACGAGCAGTACTTC | CASSLYAVGSSYEQYF | . | TRBV27 | . | TRBJ2-7
TGTGCCAGTAGTAGGCCTCTTGGTAGGCTAGCGGGAGCCCCGAACACCGGGGAGCTGTTTTTT | CASSRPLGRLAGAPNTGELFF | . | TRBV19 | TRBD2 | TRBJ2-2
TGTGCCAGCTTCAGGGACAGGGGGTCGGGGGCCCAGTACTTC | CASFRDRGSGAQYF | . | TRBV6-1 | TRBD1 | TRBJ2-5
TGCAGCGTTGAGACAGTGGGACAGGGGACCTACGAGCAGTACTTC | CSVETVGQGTYEQYF | few | TRBV29-1 | TRBD1 | TRBJ2-7
TGTGCCAGCAGCTTAGAATCGCTCAGGGTCTCGGGCTACACCTTC | CASSLESLRVSGYTF | . | TRBV7-8 | . | TRBJ1-2
TGTGCCTCCGGGACAGGGGTCATGTATGGCTACACCTTC | CASGTGVMYGYTF | . | TRBV30 | TRBD1 | TRBJ1-2
TGTGCCAGCTCCCGGGACAGGGCGGAGACCCAGTACTTC | CASSRDRAETQYF | . | TRBV18 | TRBD1 | TRBJ2-5
TGTGCCAGCAGGGGGACAGGGGTTAGATCCTACGAGCAGTACTTC | CASRGTGVRSYEQYF | . | TRBV6-5 | TRBD1 | TRBJ2-7
TGCGCCAGCAGCTTGGGTGGAGGAGAGCAGTACTTC | CASSLGGGEQYF | once | TRBV5-1 | . | TRBJ2-7
TGTGCCAGCAGCGTAGCCCTAGCGGGGGGGGTAGATACGCAGTATTTT | CASSVALAGGVDTQYF | . | TRBV9 | TRBD2 | TRBJ2-3
TGTGCCACCAGCAGAGAATACGGGAGCGACGAGCAGTACTTC | CATSREYGSDEQYF | few | TRBV15 | . | TRBJ2-7
TGTGCCAGCAGCTTAGCCGGGGGGCGGGCAGATACGCAGTATTTT | CASSLAGGRADTQYF | . | TRBV7-3 | . | TRBJ2-3
TGTGCCACGAGGCCCGGACTAGCGGGGACAGATACGCAGTATTTT | CATRPGLAGTDTQYF | once | TRBV6-5 | TRBD2 | TRBJ2-3
TGTGCCAGCAGCCGCCCGGGACTAGGGGCAAACAATGAGCAGTTCTTC | CASSRPGLGANNEQFF | . | TRBV7-9 | TRBD2 | TRBJ2-1
TGTGCCAGCAGCTTAACGCCCCTCCAGGGGAATGAGCAGTTCTTC | CASSLTPLQGNEQFF | . | TRBV7-3 | . | TRBJ2-1
TGTGCCAGCAGCTGGGGGGACAGACTCACCTACGAGCAGTACTTC | CASSWGDRLTYEQYF | . | TRBV5-4 | . | TRBJ2-7
TGCGCCAGCAGCTTGATTAGCGGGATTCCCTACGAGCAGTACTTC | CASSLISGIPYEQYF | . | TRBV5-1 | TRBD2 | TRBJ2-7
TGTGCCAGCAGCTCAACATTCACCGGGGAGCTGTTTTTT | CASSSTFTGELFF | once | TRBV5-6 | . | TRBJ2-2
TGTGCCAGCAGCGCAAGGACAGGGGAATCCTCTGGAAACACCATATATTTT | CASSARTGESSGNTIYF | . | TRBV9 | TRBD1 | TRBJ1-3
TGTGCCAGCAGCCGAACCAGGGACACTGAAGCTTTCTTT | CASSRTRDTEAFF | . | TRBV11-2 | . | TRBJ1-1
TGTGCCAGCAGCACTAGCGGGAGGTTTGATACGCAGTATTTT | CASSTSGRFDTQYF | . | TRBV28 | TRBD2 | TRBJ2-3
TGCGCCAGCTTCCCGGACAGGGGGCCCTGCGAGCAGTACTTC | CASFPDRGPCEQYF | few | TRBV23-1 | TRBD1 | TRBJ2-7
TGTGCCAGCAGCGCGCTCTTGGGACAGGGGTCCTACGAGCAGTACTTC | CASSALLGQGSYEQYF | . | TRBV9 | TRBD1 | TRBJ2-7
TGTGCCAGCAGTTTACGGGGAGTGGGGACTAGCGGTACAGATACGCAGTATTTT | CASSLRGVGTSGTDTQYF | . | TRBV27 | TRBD2 | TRBJ2-3
TGTGCCAGCAGGGGAGCGGGAGGCCGTGAGACCCAGTACTTC | CASRGAGGRETQYF | . | TRBV25-1 | TRBD2 | TRBJ2-5
TGTGCCGGCAGTGAACCCTGGACTAGCGGGAGGGCCAGAGAGACCCAGTACTTC | CAGSEPWTSGRARETQYF | . | TRBV6-1 | TRBD2 | TRBJ2-5
TGTGCCAGCAGTTCCGGGATGAACACCGGGGAGCTGTTTTTT | CASSSGMNTGELFF | . | TRBV6-5 | . | TRBJ2-2
TGTGCCAGCAGCACGACGACTTACAATGAGCAGTTCTTC | CASSTTTYNEQFF | . | TRBV5-6 | . | TRBJ2-1
TGCGCCAGCAGCCAAGCCCGGACAGGTTACGAGCAGTACTTC | CASSQARTGYEQYF | once | TRBV4-1 | TRBD1 | TRBJ2-7
TGTGCCAGCAGTGAGTCAGGGGGCTACAATGAGCAGTTCTTC | CASSESGGYNEQFF | once | TRBV25-1 | TRBD1 | TRBJ2-1
TGTGCCAGCAGCCATTTGACAGGGTATACCTATGGCTACACCTTC | CASSHLTGYTYGYTF | . | TRBV5-6 | TRBD1 | TRBJ1-2
TGTGCCAGCAGCTATGTGGGACTAGCGGGACTCGAGCAGTACTTC | CASSYVGLAGLEQYF | . | TRBV7-9 | TRBD2 | TRBJ2-7
TGTGCCAGCAGCTTCGGGCTAGCGGATTCCTACGAGCAGTACTTC | CASSFGLADSYEQYF | . | TRBV5-4 | TRBD2 | TRBJ2-7
TGTGCCAGCAGGGACCCAGGACAGGCGTACTTC | CASRDPGQAYF | . | TRBV2 | TRBD1 | TRBJ2-7
TGCAGCGTTGTCAGTAATTCCTACGAGCAGTACTTC | CSVVSNSYEQYF | . | TRBV29-1 | . | TRBJ2-7
TGTGCCAGCTCACCGAGGGCACAGAACACTGAAGCTTTCTTT | CASSPRAQNTEAFF | . | TRBV18 | . | TRBJ1-1